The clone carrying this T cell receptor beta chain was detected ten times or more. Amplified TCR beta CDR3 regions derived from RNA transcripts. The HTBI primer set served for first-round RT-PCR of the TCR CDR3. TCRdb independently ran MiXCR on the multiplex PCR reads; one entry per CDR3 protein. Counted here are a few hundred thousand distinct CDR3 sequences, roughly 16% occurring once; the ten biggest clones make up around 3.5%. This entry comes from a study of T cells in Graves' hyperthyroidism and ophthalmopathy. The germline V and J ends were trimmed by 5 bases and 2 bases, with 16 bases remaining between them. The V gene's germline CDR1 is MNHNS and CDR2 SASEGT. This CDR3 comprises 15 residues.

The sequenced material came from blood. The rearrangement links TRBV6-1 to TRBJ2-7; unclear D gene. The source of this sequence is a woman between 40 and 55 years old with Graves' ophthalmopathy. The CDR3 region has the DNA TGTGCCAGCAGTAAGAGGTGGGGTCCTGCCTACGAGCAGTACTTC. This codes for CASSKRWGPAYEQYF.